Shown below are 15 T cell receptor beta chains from a single sample sequenced in a study of radiation and T cells in renal cell carcinoma (dated by TCRdb to 2018 to 2021). Library preparation employed the immunoSEQ multiplex PCR assay. Entries here come from immuneACCESS through TCRdb and include only in-frame sequences with V and J called. Some clones fail to appear in such tables; in the studies checked, an unresolved V gene covers under half of the shortfall, and the cause of the remainder is unknown. The sample has 110,000 to 150,000 clones on record, approximately 87% of them singletons. The top ten clonotypes cover less than 25% of the sample. Explained via the paper, the time point label denotes: baseline pretreatment blood. The sample's treatment or condition, from its label and the paper: 15 Gy SBRT to primary tumor, nephrectomy 4 weeks later. The sample consisted of blood, taken from a patient whose treatment included radiotherapy and nephrectomy. The receptors derive from a woman aged 50 to 60 with renal cell carcinoma.

This clone was seen more than once but under ten times. The chain employs TRBV19 and TRBJ1-6, with D perhaps TRBD1 (5 bases). V lost 5 bases and J lost 9, with 14 bases in between. This CDR3 comprises 14 residues. CDR1 LNHDA and CDR2 SQIVND come from the germline V gene (reference sequence). CDR3 nucleotides: TGTGCCAGTAGTCGGGAAACAGGTACTTCACCCCTCCACTTT. This encodes CASSRETGTSPLHF.

The V call is TRBV7-2, the J call TRBJ2-3; 8 bases align to TRBD2. The germline gives CDR1 SGHTA, CDR2 FQGNSA. With V trimmed by 5 bases and J by 0 bases, 4 bases remained unmatched. The CDR3 runs to 15 residues. CDR3 coding DNA: TGTGCCAGCAGCCATTTAGCGGGGAGCACAGATACGCAGTATTTT. Translation: CASSHLAGSTDTQYF.

The chain is built from TRBV9 and TRBJ2-7; D unclear. Trimming removed 4 bases from V and 2 bases from J, with 13 bases in between. CDR3 size: 14 residues. CDR1 is SGDLS and CDR2 is YYNGEE in the germline V gene. The CDR3 protein is CASSPVSATYEQYF. The CDR3 DNA sequence: TGTGCCAGCAGCCCCGTCAGCGCGACCTACGAGCAGTACTTC.

The V gene is TRBV7-2, the J gene TRBJ1-6; 7 bases agree with TRBD1. The CDR3 has 16 residues. Germline V gene lookup returns CDR1 SGHTA and CDR2 FQGNSA. Trimming removed 6 bases from V and 2 bases from J; junction bases left unmatched: 7. CDR3 residues: CASSRQGGAYNSPLHF. In DNA, the CDR3 is TGTGCCAGCAGTCGACAGGGTGGGGCCTATAATTCACCCCTCCACTTT.

The chain combines TRBV5-4 with TRBJ2-1; 8 nucleotides line up with TRBD2. The trim removed 5 bases at V and 2 bases at J, leaving 9 bases unmatched. Germline CDR1 is SGHNT and CDR2 is YYREEE (reference sequence). This CDR3 has 16 amino acids. The CDR3 loop reads CASSPTSGSAYNEQFF. In DNA form, the CDR3 reads TGTGCCAGCAGTCCTACCAGCGGGAGCGCCTACAATGAGCAGTTCTTC.

The CDR3 nucleotides read TGTGCCAGCAGCTTAGGGAGTAGCTTCTCCTACGAGCAGTACTTC. It encodes CASSLGSSFSYEQYF. This chain joins TRBV7-8 and TRBJ2-7; D is uncertain. The V and J ends lost 1 base and 0 bases respectively, with 10 bases between them. The germline V gene has CDR1 SGHVS and CDR2 FQNEAQ. The CDR3 is 15 amino acids.

The chain recombines TRBV5-8 with TRBJ2-3; D uncertain. From germline, CDR1 is SGHTS and CDR2 YDEGEE. V lost 1 base, J lost 2 bases, and 17 bases lay in between. CDR3 length: 17 amino acids. For the CDR3, the DNA is TGTGCCAGCAGCTTGTTGTTTAAGTTAGCACTCACAGATACGCAGTATTTT. It translates to CASSLLFKLALTDTQYF.

The chain links TRBV4-1 to TRBJ2-7, with 10 bases fitting TRBD2. Trimming cost V 1 base and J 1 base; bases outside gene matches: 19. This CDR3 region has 21 residues. Germline assignment: CDR1 MGHRA and CDR2 YSYEKL. The CDR3 region has the DNA TGCGCCAGCAGCCAAGCAGGGGCATTGGGTAGCGGGGGGACTCTATCCTACGAGCAGTACTTC. The encoded protein is CASSQAGALGSGGTLSYEQYF.

This chain uses TRBV25-1 with TRBJ1-2; D uncertain. V gave up 1 base and J gave up 3 bases, with 6 bases separating them. Per the germline V gene, CDR1 is MGHDK and CDR2 is SYGVNS. The CDR3 covers 13 residues. CDR3 protein: CASSELADYGYTF. In DNA form, the CDR3 reads TGTGCCAGCAGTGAATTGGCTGACTATGGCTACACCTTC.

V and J are TRBV9 and TRBJ2-3, with a possible D match to TRBD2 (5 bases). The germline CDR1 and CDR2 sequences are SGDLS and YYNGEE. V lost 0 bases to trimming and J lost 2 bases, with 10 bases between them. The CDR3 consists of 15 residues. The CDR3 bases are TGTGCCAGCAGCGTAGTCGGGGTGATCACAGATACGCAGTATTTT. Translated, it gives CASSVVGVITDTQYF.

The rearrangement uses TRBV29-1 and TRBJ1-2; D is undetermined. The V end lost 4 bases, the J end lost 4 bases, and 7 bases lay between the germline ends. This CDR3 region has 11 residues. Germline V lookup: CDR1 SQVTM, CDR2 ANQGSEA. The CDR3 DNA reads as TGCAGCGTTGCTGAGGGCTATGGCTACACCTTC. Residues: CSVAEGYGYTF.

This rearrangement joins TRBV7-9 to TRBJ2-3; D uncertain. V was shortened by 2 bases and J by 10 bases, with 10 bases between the two germline ends. CDR3 size: 12 residues. Germline lookup yields CDR1 SEHNR and CDR2 FQNEAQ (reference sequence). CDR3 loop: CASSLPPDPQYF. CDR3 DNA sequence: TGTGCCAGCAGCTTACCTCCGGATCCGCAGTATTTT. The entire variable domain, with the rest obtained from reference TRBV7-9 and TRBJ2-3, is as follows: DTGVSQNPRHKITKRGQNVTFRCDPISEHNRLYWYRQTLGQGPEFLTYFQNEAQLEKSRLLSDRFSAERPKGSFSTLEIQRTEQGDSAMYLCASSLPPDPQYFGPGTRLTVL.

V gene TRBV5-8 combines with J gene TRBJ1-5; D not certain. The CDR3 extends over 16 amino acids. Germline values: CDR1 SGHTS, CDR2 YDEGEE. Trimming took 2 bases from V and 2 from J, leaving 14 bases between them. The CDR3 DNA sequence: TGTGCCAGCAGCTTTCCGAGGGTGGGAGGCAATCAGCCCCAGCATTTT. Translating it yields CASSFPRVGGNQPQHF.

The chain combines TRBV28 with TRBJ2-3; D ambiguous. This CDR3 region has 14 residues. Germline loops: CDR1 MDHEN, CDR2 SYDVKM. The ends were cut back, 6 bases at V and 5 bases at J, with 15 bases in the middle. The CDR3 DNA is TGTGCCAGCAGGTTAACCGGCAGGAGAGATACGCAGTATTTT. As protein: CASRLTGRRDTQYF.

The V call is TRBV4-2, the J call TRBJ2-7, with 7 positions matching TRBD2. The CDR3 contains 16 residues. J was trimmed by 0 bases and V by 3 bases; bases with no gene match: 8. Looked up from germline, CDR1 is LGHNA and CDR2 is YNFKEQ. The CDR3 is CASSQSTSAASYEQYF. CDR3 nucleotide sequence: TGTGCCAGCAGCCAGTCCACTAGCGCCGCCTCCTACGAGCAGTACTTC.